A single T cell receptor (beta chain) is shown here with its context. Its target is unknown. The authors prepared the TCRbeta library with unique molecular identifiers. TCRdb processed the PCR reads anew with MiXCR; each CDR3 protein has one entry. Here the sample spans about 830,000 distinct CDR3 sequences, approximately 15% being singletons. CDR3 length: 16 amino acids. V lost 3 bases, J lost 2 bases, and 5 bases stayed unmatched. CDR1 is SGHRS and CDR2 is YFSETQ in the germline V gene. This specimen belongs to a study of T-cell reconstitution after alpha-beta-depleted transplantation in children. The study's findings and limits: One year after transplant, T-cell counts and diversity came mostly from newly produced T cells.

Sample: PBMCs, mostly from graft donor cells, taken 360 days after TCRalphabeta/CD19-depleted stem cell transplant. The chain has TRBV5-1 and TRBJ1-3; 10 nucleotides match TRBD1. The sequence was obtained from a male patient between 10 and 17 years old who had a stem cell transplant for acute lymphoblastic leukemia, so the T cells may come from the graft donor. The CDR3 sequence: CASSWGDRGAGNTIYF. The CDR3 bases are TGCGCCAGCAGCTGGGGGGACAGGGGCGCTGGAAACACCATATATTTT. The full variable domain, its missing parts supplied by reference TRBV5-1 and TRBJ1-3, is KAGVTQTPRYLIKTRGQQVTLSCSPISGHRSVSWYQQTPGQGLQFLFEYFSETQRNKGNFPGRFSGRQFSNSRSEMNVSTLELGDSALYLCASSWGDRGAGNTIYFGEGSWLTVV.